The clone carrying this TCR beta chain has only a few counts. Germline V lookup: CDR1 SGHRS, CDR2 YFSETQ. V lost 1 base, J lost 0 bases, and 11 bases stayed unmatched. The CDR3 is 19 residues long. This sample is drawn from a study of patients and donors after allogeneic stem cell transplantation. Via MiXCR, TCRdb re-called the RT-PCR reads, giving one row per CDR3 protein. This table has 920,000 or so distinct CDR3 sequences, roughly 18% appearing once. This chain connects TRBV5-1 to TRBJ1-3; 9 nucleotides align to TRBD1. This clonotype was sampled from a human donor who was either an allogeneic HSCT recipient or a stem cell or donor lymphocyte infusion donor (not recorded which). It is not recorded whose cells these are; they may come from a transplant donor. Material for sequencing was blood, either unsorted or a sorted T cell fraction (not recorded which). The CDR3 loop is CASSLYGTGNPSSGNTIYF. DNA of the CDR3: TGCGCCAGCAGCTTGTACGGGACAGGGAACCCAAGCTCTGGAAACACCATATATTTT.